The present T cell receptor (beta chain) was sequenced within a study of OX40 agonist ivuxolimab in advanced cancers. Whole-study context: Patient treatment consisted of intravenous ivuxolimab administration every 2 weeks at 0.01 to 10 mg/kg. Regarding the study as a whole: Some nonresponders likewise displayed low normalized T-cell clonal expansion. On average, CD8+ T cells showed a greater number of expanded clones than CD4+. Patients who responded partially at 0.1-3.0 mg/kg showed clonal expansion ranking among the lowest.

Method: immunoSEQ multiplex PCR; TCRdb's copy keeps in-frame clones and lacks some. The table records 52,000 or so clones, 70% to 90% of them present only once. Turning to this clone: As yet, its antigen is unknown.

Germline CDR1 is SGHDT and CDR2 is YYEEEE. V was trimmed by 2 bases and J by 2 bases, leaving 8 bases between them. CDR3 size: 14 residues. The source was CD4+ or CD8+ T cells sorted from blood, collected in a trial of the OX40 agonist ivuxolimab. The TCR was taken from an adult with an advanced solid tumor such as melanoma, head and neck, liver or kidney cancer. The chain employs TRBV5-6 and TRBJ1-5; tentatively, D is TRBD1 (5 bases). CDR3 DNA sequence: TGTGCCAGCAGCTTTACGGGGCGCAATCAGCCCCAGCATTTT. Translated: CASSFTGRNQPQHF.